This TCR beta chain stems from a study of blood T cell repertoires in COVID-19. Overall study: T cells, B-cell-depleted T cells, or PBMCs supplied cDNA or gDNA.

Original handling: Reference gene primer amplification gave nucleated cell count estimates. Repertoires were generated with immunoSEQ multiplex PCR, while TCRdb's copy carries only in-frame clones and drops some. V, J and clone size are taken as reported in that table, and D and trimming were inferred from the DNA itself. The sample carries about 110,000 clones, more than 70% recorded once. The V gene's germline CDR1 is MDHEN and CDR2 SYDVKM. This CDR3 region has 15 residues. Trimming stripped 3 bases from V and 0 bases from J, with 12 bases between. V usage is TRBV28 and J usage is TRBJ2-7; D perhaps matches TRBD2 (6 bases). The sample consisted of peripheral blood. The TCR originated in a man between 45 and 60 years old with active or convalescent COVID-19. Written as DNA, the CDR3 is TGTGCCAGCAGTTTGGGGGGATACCTCTCCTACGAGCAGTACTTC. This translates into CASSLGGYLSYEQYF.